This entry lists 11 T cell receptor beta chains sequenced from one sample in a study of blood T cells in healthy people across ages (dated by TCRdb to the mid-2010s). Library preparation was by 5' RACE. Sequencing was carried out with an Illumina HiSeq 2500. A second about 6 to 11 cycle PCR used a sample-barcoded 5' primer and a J-beta primer mix. Using fastp trimming at Q25 and MiXCR clonotype assembly, TCRdb reanalyzed the public sequencing data and kept in-frame beta chains. Here each entry gathers all rows of one CDR3 protein and keeps the most common genes and DNA. This sample has hundreds of thousands of distinct CDR3 sequences in its table, and roughly 50% of those were observed once. In total, the top ten clones hold roughly 13% of the sample. The sequencing sample was made of blood. The source of these receptors is a man aged 30 to 45 in good health.

This clonotype was recorded a few times. The chain is built from TRBV28 and TRBJ2-3; tentatively, D is TRBD1 (5 bases). Trimming took off 2 bases at V and 0 bases at J, with 12 bases between the two ends. Germline lookup yields CDR1 MDHEN and CDR2 SYDVKM. This CDR3 spans 16 amino acids. DNA for the CDR3: TGTGCCAGCAGTTTAGGGGCCCTTTATAGCACAGATACGCAGTATTTT. As protein: CASSLGALYSTDTQYF.

This clonotype turned up a few times. The CDR3 nucleotides are TGTGCCAGCAGCTTGCAGAACGATTCCCCTCATGGCTACACCTTC. Protein sequence: CASSLQNDSPHGYTF. V is TRBV5-4 and J is TRBJ1-2; no definite D call. The length of the CDR3 is 15 residues. CDR1 is SGHNT and CDR2 is YYREEE in the germline V gene (reference sequence). With 1 base removed from V and 6 bases from J, the gap between germline ends came to 16 bases.

This clonotype was observed many times. The chain links TRBV10-3 to TRBJ1-1; 7 bases map to TRBD1. Germline CDR1 reads ENHRY; CDR2 reads SYGVKD. This CDR3 has 15 amino acids. J gave up 5 bases and V 4 bases, and 10 bases lay outside the gene matches. CDR3 coding DNA: TGTGCCATCAGTGGGGACAGCCGGGGAGGGACTGAAGCTTTCTTT. Protein: CAISGDSRGGTEAFF.

This clonotype was observed a handful of times. This chain links TRBV7-2 with TRBJ2-7; 9 nucleotides line up with TRBD2. CDR3 length: 14 amino acids. V was clipped by 5 bases and J by 5 bases; unmatched bases: 7. The germline CDR1 and CDR2 sequences are SGHTA and FQGNSA. In DNA, the CDR3 is TGTGCCAGCAGCAGAGCGGGGGGCTTAGACGAGCAGTACTTC. This encodes CASSRAGGLDEQYF.

For the CDR3, the DNA is TGTGCCAGCACCGCCGGGACAGGGAACACTGAAGCTTTCTTT. It yields the protein CASTAGTGNTEAFF. The rearrangement uses TRBV9 and TRBJ1-1; 8 bases are shared with TRBD1. Germline loops: CDR1 SGDLS, CDR2 YYNGEE. The CDR3 runs 14 residues. Trimming removed 6 bases from V and 1 base from J; junction bases left unmatched: 5.

With respect to this clonotype: The junction shows a germline mismatch at one end, possibly a read error. The chain links TRBV4-1 to TRBJ2-1, with 7 bases lining up with TRBD2. Per the germline V gene, CDR1 is MGHRA and CDR2 is YSYEKL. The CDR3 totals 15 residues. The CDR3 DNA is TGCGCCGGCAGCCAAGGCGGGGGTCGCTACAATGAGCAGTTCTTC. Its protein is CAGSQGGGRYNEQFF.

V gene TRBV4-1 combines with J gene TRBJ1-5, with a possible D match to TRBD1 (5 bases). The V gene lost 4 bases and the J gene lost 0 bases, with 19 bases spanning the gap. CDR3 length equals 18 residues. The germline V gene encodes CDR1 MGHRA and CDR2 YSYEKL. Here the CDR3 DNA reads TGCGCCAGCAGCCCTGAAAGGGGAGGGGCGTATAGCAATCAGCCCCAGCATTTT. Translation gives CASSPERGGAYSNQPQHF.

This clonotype was seen only a few times. The chain carries TRBV12-3 or TRBV12-4 and TRBJ1-4, with D perhaps TRBD1 (5 bases). The CDR3 length is 15 residues. Trimming left V 0 bases short and J 2 bases short, with 7 bases between. This CDR3 is CASSLATGTNEKLFF. As DNA, the CDR3 is TGTGCCAGCAGTTTAGCCACAGGCACTAATGAAAAACTGTTTTTT.

This clonotype appeared a few times. The chain uses TRBV5-1 and TRBJ2-6; D is undetermined. This CDR3 comprises 16 residues. Germline CDR1 reads SGHRS; CDR2 reads YFSETQ. Trimming left V 2 bases short and J 0 bases short, with 9 bases between. Written as DNA, the CDR3 is TGCGCCAGCAGCTTTGACGGATACTCTGGGGCCAACGTCCTGACTTTC. This codes for CASSFDGYSGANVLTF.

The chain carries TRBV12-3 or TRBV12-4 and TRBJ2-5; D perhaps matches TRBD2 (6 bases). The CDR3 covers 13 residues. The V end lost 5 bases, the J end lost 11 bases, and 18 bases lay between the germline ends. The CDR3 reads CASSMTASREQYF. The CDR3 nucleotides read TGTGCCAGCAGTATGACGGCTAGTCGGGAGCAGTACTTC.

The chain carries TRBV6-5 and TRBJ2-3, with 8 bases identical to TRBD1. This CDR3 is 15 amino acids long. CDR1 is MNHEY, CDR2 SVGAGI, per germline. The V gene end was trimmed by 7 bases and the J gene end by 4 bases; junction bases not matched to a gene: 10. In nucleotides, the CDR3 is TGTGCCAGCACCTCTCTCGGACAGGGTCCAGATACGCAGTATTTT. It encodes CASTSLGQGPDTQYF.